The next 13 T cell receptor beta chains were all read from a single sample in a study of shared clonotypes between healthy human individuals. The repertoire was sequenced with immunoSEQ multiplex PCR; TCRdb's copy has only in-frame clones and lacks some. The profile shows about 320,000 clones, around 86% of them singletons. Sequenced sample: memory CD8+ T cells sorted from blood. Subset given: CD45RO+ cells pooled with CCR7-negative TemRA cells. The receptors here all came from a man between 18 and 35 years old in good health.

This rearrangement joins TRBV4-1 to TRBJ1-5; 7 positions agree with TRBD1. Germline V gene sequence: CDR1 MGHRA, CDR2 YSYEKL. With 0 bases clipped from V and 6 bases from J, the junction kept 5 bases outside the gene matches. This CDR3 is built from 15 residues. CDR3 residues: CASSQDPGGTQPQHF. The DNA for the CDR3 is TGCGCCAGCAGCCAAGACCCAGGGGGTACTCAGCCCCAGCATTTT.

DNA for the CDR3: TGTGCCAGTCCAGGACTAGCGGGAGGGCTCTACTACAATGAGCAGTTCTTC. Translation: CASPGLAGGLYYNEQFF. The chain joins TRBV2 to TRBJ2-1, with TRBD2 matching over 15 bases. The J segment lost 3 bases and the V segment lost 9 bases, leaving 9 bases of the junction unmatched. This CDR3 has 17 residues. Germline V gene data show CDR1 as SNHLY and CDR2 as FYNNEI.

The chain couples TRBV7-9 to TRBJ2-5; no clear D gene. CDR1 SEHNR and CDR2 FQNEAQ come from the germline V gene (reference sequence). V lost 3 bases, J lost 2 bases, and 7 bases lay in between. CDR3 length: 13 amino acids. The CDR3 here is CASSFTNQETQYF. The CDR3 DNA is TGTGCCAGCAGCTTCACTAATCAAGAGACCCAGTACTTC.

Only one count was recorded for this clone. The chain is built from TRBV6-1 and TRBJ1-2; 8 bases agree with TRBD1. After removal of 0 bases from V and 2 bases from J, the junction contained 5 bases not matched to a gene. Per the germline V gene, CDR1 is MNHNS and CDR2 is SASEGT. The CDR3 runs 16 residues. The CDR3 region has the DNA TGTGCCAGCAGTGAAGCGCAGGGGGCCCGGAACTATGGCTACACCTTC. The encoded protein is CASSEAQGARNYGYTF.

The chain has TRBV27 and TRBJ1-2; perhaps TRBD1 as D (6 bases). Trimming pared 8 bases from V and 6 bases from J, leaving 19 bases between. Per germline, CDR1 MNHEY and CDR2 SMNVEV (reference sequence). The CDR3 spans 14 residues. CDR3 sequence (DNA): TGTGCCAGCCGATGGGGGGGCGGTGGGGATGGCTACACCTTC. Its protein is CASRWGGGGDGYTF.

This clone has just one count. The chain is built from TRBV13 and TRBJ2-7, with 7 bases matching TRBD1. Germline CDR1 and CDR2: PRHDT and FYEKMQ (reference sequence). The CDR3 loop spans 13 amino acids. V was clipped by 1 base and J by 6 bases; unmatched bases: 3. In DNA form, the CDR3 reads TGTGCCAGCAGCTTAGACAGGGGAATCGAGCAGTACTTC. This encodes CASSLDRGIEQYF.

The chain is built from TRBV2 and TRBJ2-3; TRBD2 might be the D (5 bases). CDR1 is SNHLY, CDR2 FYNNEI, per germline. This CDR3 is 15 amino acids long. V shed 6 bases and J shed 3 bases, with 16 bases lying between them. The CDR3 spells CASREGVQETDTQYF. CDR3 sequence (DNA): TGTGCCAGCAGAGAGGGTGTTCAGGAGACAGATACGCAGTATTTT.

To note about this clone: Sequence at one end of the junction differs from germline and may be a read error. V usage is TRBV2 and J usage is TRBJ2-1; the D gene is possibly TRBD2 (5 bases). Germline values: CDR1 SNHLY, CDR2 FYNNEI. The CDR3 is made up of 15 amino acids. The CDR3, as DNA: TGTGCCAGCAGCCCCGGGGTTGGGATCTACGATGAGCAGTTCTTC. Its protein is CASSPGVGIYDEQFF.

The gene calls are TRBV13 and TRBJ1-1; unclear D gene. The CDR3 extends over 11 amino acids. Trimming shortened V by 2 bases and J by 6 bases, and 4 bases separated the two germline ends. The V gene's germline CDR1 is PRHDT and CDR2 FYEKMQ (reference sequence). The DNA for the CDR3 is TGTGCCAGCAGCTTACTCCCTGAAGCTTTCTTT. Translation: CASSLLPEAFF.

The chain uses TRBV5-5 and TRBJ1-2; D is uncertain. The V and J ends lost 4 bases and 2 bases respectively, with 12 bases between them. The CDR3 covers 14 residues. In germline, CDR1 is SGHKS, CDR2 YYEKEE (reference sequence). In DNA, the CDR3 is TGTGCCAGCAGCCCAAAATGGGGAAACTATGGCTACACCTTC. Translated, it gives CASSPKWGNYGYTF.

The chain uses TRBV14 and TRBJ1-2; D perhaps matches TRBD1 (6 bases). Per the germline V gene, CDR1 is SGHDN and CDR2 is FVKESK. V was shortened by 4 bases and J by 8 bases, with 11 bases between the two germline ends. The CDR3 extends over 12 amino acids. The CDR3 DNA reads TGTGCCAGCAGCCCGAGGGGGGGCGGCTACACCTTC. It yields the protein CASSPRGGGYTF.

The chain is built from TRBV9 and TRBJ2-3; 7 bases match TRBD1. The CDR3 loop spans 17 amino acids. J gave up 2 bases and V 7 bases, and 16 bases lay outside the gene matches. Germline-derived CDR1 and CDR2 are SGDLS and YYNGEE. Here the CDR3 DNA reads TGTGCCAGCTCGAACCCCGAGGACAGGCCCTTCACAGATACGCAGTATTTT. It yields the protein CASSNPEDRPFTDTQYF.

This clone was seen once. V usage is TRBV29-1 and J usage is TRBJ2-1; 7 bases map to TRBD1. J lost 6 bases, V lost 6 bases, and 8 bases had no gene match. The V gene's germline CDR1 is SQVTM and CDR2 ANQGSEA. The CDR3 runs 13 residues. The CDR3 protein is CSVVTGSVNEQFF. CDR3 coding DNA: TGCAGCGTGGTGACAGGGTCGGTCAATGAGCAGTTCTTC.